This T cell receptor beta chain was identified in a study of Tregs in tolerant kidney transplant recipients. Related graft donors supplied nonmyeloablative bone marrow transplants, and mixed chimerism was transient. Thawed PBMCs were FACS-sorted into unstimulated CD4+CD25+CD127- regulatory T cells, CD4+CD25- non-regulatory cells, CD4 and CD8 cells. Whole-study findings and limits: For some patients, primers changed over time, blocking nucleotide-level comparison. Biological reproducibility was not directly addressed, but technical replication error appeared minimal. Donor-specific Treg expansion exceeded global Treg expansion in tolerant patients, suggesting antigen drive.

About this clone itself: Its target is unknown. The read falls 3 residues short of the CDR3 end, and the missing part is taken from the germline J gene.

Germline loops: CDR1 DFQATT, CDR2 SNEGSKA (reference sequence). This CDR3 is 16 amino acids long. V was clipped by 3 bases and J by 8 bases; unmatched bases: 11. Libraries were prepared by immunoSEQ multiplex PCR; TCRdb keeps only in-frame clonotypes and omits some of them. Its clone listing holds some 25,000 clones. The source material was CD4+ T cells from blood (PBMCs), sampled 6 months after the transplant. The receptor's source is a human patient who received a combined kidney and bone marrow transplant. Some T cells may trace back to the graft donor. The rearrangement uses TRBV20-1 and TRBJ2-3; 13 bases match TRBD2. The covered CDR3 bases are TGCAGTGCTAGTCGACTAGCGGGGGGCGCAGCCGGTACG. As protein: CSASRLAGGAAGT. The entire CDR3 reads CSASRLAGGAAGTQYF.